The source of this TCR beta chain is a study of response to subunit inactivated influenza vaccine. Whole-study results and caveats: With each seasonal influenza vaccination, the authors suggested, few new T cells are recruited.

Each CDR3 protein gets one entry after TCRdb re-called the RT-PCR reads with MiXCR. The sample consists of almost 600,000 distinct CDR3 sequences, roughly 15% of them appearing once. With 3 bases clipped from V and 8 bases from J, the junction kept 7 bases outside the gene matches. This CDR3 has 13 residues. From germline, CDR1 is DFQATT and CDR2 SNEGSKA (reference sequence). About this clonotype itself: Its target is unknown.

This receptor was identified in a man aged 45-60 years who received an inactivated influenza vaccine. The chain joins TRBV20-1 to TRBJ2-1, with 7 bases aligning to TRBD2. Sequences were derived from PBMCs from blood, sampled approximately 13 days after vaccination. The CDR3 sequence: CSASVGGPYEQFF. CDR3 DNA sequence: TGCAGTGCTAGTGTGGGAGGGCCCTATGAGCAGTTCTTC.